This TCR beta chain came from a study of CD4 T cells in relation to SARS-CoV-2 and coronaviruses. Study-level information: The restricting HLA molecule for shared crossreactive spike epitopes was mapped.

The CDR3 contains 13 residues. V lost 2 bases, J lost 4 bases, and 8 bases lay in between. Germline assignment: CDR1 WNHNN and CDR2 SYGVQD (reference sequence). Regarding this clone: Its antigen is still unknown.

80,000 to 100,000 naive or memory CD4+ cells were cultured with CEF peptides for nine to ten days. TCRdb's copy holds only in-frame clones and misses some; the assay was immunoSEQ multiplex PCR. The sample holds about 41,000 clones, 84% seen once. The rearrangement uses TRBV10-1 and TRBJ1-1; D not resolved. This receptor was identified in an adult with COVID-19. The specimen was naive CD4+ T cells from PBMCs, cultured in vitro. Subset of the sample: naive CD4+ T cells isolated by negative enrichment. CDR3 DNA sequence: TGCGCCAGCAGTGAGAGAAAAGGCACTGAAGCTTTCTTT. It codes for CASSERKGTEAFF.